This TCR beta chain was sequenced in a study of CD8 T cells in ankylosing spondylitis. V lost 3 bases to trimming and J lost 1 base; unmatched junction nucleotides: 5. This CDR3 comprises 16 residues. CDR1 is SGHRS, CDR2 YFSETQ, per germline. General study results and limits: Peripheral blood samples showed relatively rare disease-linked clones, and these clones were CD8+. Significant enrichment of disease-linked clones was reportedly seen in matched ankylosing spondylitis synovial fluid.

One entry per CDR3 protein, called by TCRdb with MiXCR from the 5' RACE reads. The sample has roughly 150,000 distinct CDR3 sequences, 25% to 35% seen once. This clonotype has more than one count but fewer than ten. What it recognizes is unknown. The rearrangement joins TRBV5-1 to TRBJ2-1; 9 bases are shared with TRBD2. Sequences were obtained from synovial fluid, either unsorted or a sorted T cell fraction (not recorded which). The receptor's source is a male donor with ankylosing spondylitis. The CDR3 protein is CASSWSGGNSYNEQFF. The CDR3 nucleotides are TGCGCCAGCAGCTGGAGCGGGGGGAATTCCTACAATGAGCAGTTCTTC.